Each of the 16 T cell receptor beta chains below was sequenced from the same sample in a study of T cell changes during pregnancy in multiple sclerosis. Method: immunoSEQ multiplex PCR; TCRdb's copy keeps in-frame clones and lacks some. The sample has 25,000 to 30,000 clones; around 94% are singletons. Source: CD4+ T cells from peripheral blood mononuclear cells, taken in the first trimester of pregnancy. The receptors stem from a female donor with multiple sclerosis, enrolled in a pregnancy study.

The gene calls are TRBV6-6 and TRBJ1-5; TRBD1 might be the D (6 bases). Germline V gene lookup returns CDR1 MNHNY and CDR2 SVGAGI (reference sequence). The CDR3 consists of 15 residues. Trimming left V 4 bases short and J 0 bases short, with 10 bases between. The CDR3 is CASSLDSLSNQPQHF. For the CDR3, the DNA is TGTGCCAGCAGTTTGGACAGCCTTAGCAATCAGCCCCAGCATTTT.

The chain has TRBV27 and TRBJ2-7; no definite D call. This CDR3 is 14 amino acids long. The germline V and J ends were trimmed by 3 bases and 0 bases, with 9 bases remaining between them. The germline V gene encodes CDR1 MNHEY and CDR2 SMNVEV (reference sequence). The CDR3 bases are TGTGCCAGCAGTTTGGTGGTTAGCTCCTACGAGCAGTACTTC. It translates to CASSLVVSSYEQYF.

The rearrangement links TRBV30 to TRBJ2-5; perhaps TRBD2 as D (5 bases). Judging by the DNA end, TRBJ2-7 fits better; the J call may be wrong. Germline CDR1 reads GTSNPN; CDR2 reads SVGIG (reference sequence). The CDR3 length is 14 residues. The CDR3 region is CAWSGTGLTYEQYF. The CDR3 DNA is TGTGCCTGGAGCGGCACGGGGTTAACCTACGAGCAGTACTTC.

V usage is TRBV5-4 and J usage is TRBJ1-2; 7 bases line up with TRBD1. CDR3 length equals 14 residues. Trimming took 10 bases from V and 6 from J; bases not matched to a gene: 15. CDR1 and CDR2 (germline): SGHNT, YYREEE (reference sequence). CDR3 protein: CAGGDRDILDGYTF. CDR3 in DNA: TGTGCCGGAGGAGACAGGGATATTTTGGATGGCTACACCTTC.

The CDR3 region is CASSPAAGNTEAFF. For the CDR3, the DNA is TGCGCCAGCAGCCCGGCCGCAGGGAACACTGAAGCTTTCTTT. V gene TRBV5-1 combines with J gene TRBJ1-1; D gene uncertain. Germline CDR1 SGHRS, CDR2 YFSETQ. This CDR3 is 14 amino acids long. Trimming removed 4 bases from V and 1 base from J, with 11 bases in between.

Worth noting for this clone: Sequence at one end of the junction differs from germline and may be a read error. V and J are TRBV7-3 and TRBJ2-1; D uncertain. This CDR3 has 14 residues. In germline, CDR1 is SGHTA, CDR2 FQGTGA. The CDR3, as DNA: TGTGCCAGCAGCCAGACTCCCTCCTTCAATGAGCAGTTCTTC. Translated: CASSQTPSFNEQFF.

This chain links TRBV9 with TRBJ1-6; D is uncertain. With 0 bases removed from V and 6 bases from J, the gap between germline ends came to 16 bases. The CDR3 totals 17 residues. The germline V gene encodes CDR1 SGDLS and CDR2 YYNGEE. In nucleotides, the CDR3 is TGTGCCAGCAGCGTAGATACTTTTGAGTACGGTAATTCACCCCTCCACTTT. It encodes CASSVDTFEYGNSPLHF.

The chain links TRBV27 to TRBJ2-1; 9 bases map to TRBD2. Germline V lookup: CDR1 MNHEY, CDR2 SMNVEV (reference sequence). The ends lost 6 bases at V and 4 bases at J; junction bases unmatched: 10. This CDR3 spans 16 amino acids. CDR3 in amino acids: CASRRGGAGTYNEQFF. The CDR3 DNA reads as TGTGCCAGCAGACGCGGGGGGGCCGGGACTTACAATGAGCAGTTCTTC.

This clone was detected only once. The chain uses TRBV30 and TRBJ1-1; weak D call: TRBD1 (5 bases). This CDR3 is 13 amino acids long. Deletions cut 4 bases from V and 7 bases from J, with 16 bases between. The germline CDR1 and CDR2 sequences are GTSNPN and SVGIG (reference sequence). The CDR3 here is CAWNRRQYYEAFF. CDR3 nucleotide sequence: TGTGCCTGGAACAGAAGACAGTACTATGAAGCTTTCTTT.

This clone was seen a few times. The chain has TRBV19 and TRBJ2-2; the D gene is possibly TRBD1 (6 bases). V lost 4 bases to trimming and J lost 2 bases, with 11 bases between them. Germline V lookup: CDR1 LNHDA, CDR2 SQIVND (reference sequence). The CDR3 spans 15 residues. This chain's CDR3 is CASSRQEENTGELFF. As DNA, the CDR3 is TGTGCCAGTAGTAGACAGGAGGAAAACACCGGGGAGCTGTTTTTT.

V usage is TRBV7-3 and J usage is TRBJ1-6; TRBD1 might be the D (6 bases). The CDR3 spans 13 residues. Between the trimmed V and J ends, which lost 5 bases and 11 bases, there was a span of 13 bases. Germline V gene sequence: CDR1 SGHTA, CDR2 FQGTGA. CDR3: CASSTDRFTPLHF. The CDR3 nucleotides are TGTGCCAGCAGCACCGACAGGTTTACACCCCTCCACTTT.

The rearrangement uses TRBV18 and TRBJ1-6; 8 nucleotides agree with TRBD1. CDR3 length equals 16 residues. Germline CDR1 KGHSH, CDR2 LQKENI. Trimming removed 1 base from V and 5 bases from J; junction bases left unmatched: 4. CDR3 residues: CASSPLTGDHNSPLHF. In nucleotides, the CDR3 is TGTGCCAGCTCACCACTGACAGGGGATCATAATTCACCCCTCCACTTT.

The chain employs TRBV10-3 and TRBJ1-2; possibly TRBD1 for D (6 bases). Trimming left V 6 bases short and J 7 bases short, with 21 bases between. This CDR3 spans 15 amino acids. Germline V lookup: CDR1 ENHRY, CDR2 SYGVKD. The CDR3 spells CAIRPTGSRFGGYTF. CDR3 coding DNA: TGTGCCATCAGACCAACAGGGTCTCGGTTTGGTGGCTACACCTTC.

The chain joins TRBV10-1 to TRBJ2-1; 9 nucleotides line up with TRBD1. Germline V gene data show CDR1 as WNHNN and CDR2 as SYGVQD (reference sequence). V was clipped by 6 bases and J by 7 bases; unmatched bases: 10. The CDR3 is 15 amino acids. In nucleotides, the CDR3 is TGCGCCAGCAGCAAGGGACAGGGAGGTATAAATGAGCAGTTCTTC. It is translated as CASSKGQGGINEQFF.

The chain recombines TRBV2 with TRBJ2-2, with D possibly TRBD2 on 5 matching bases. Germline-derived CDR1 and CDR2 are SNHLY and FYNNEI. This CDR3 region has 16 residues. V was trimmed by 8 bases and J by 6 bases, leaving 22 bases between them. The CDR3 protein is CASATELPGSAGELFF. The CDR3, as DNA: TGTGCCAGCGCCACCGAACTCCCGGGAAGCGCCGGGGAGCTGTTTTTT. Full variable domain (rest looked up from reference TRBV2 and TRBJ2-2): EPEVTQTPSHQVTQMGQEVILRCVPISNHLYFYWYRQILGQKVEFLVSFYNNEISEKSEIFDDQFSVERPDGSNFTLKIRSTKLEDSAMYFCASATELPGSAGELFFGEGSRLTVL.

The chain has TRBV4-3 and TRBJ1-5; 8 bases map to TRBD1. CDR3 length: 18 amino acids. Germline loops: CDR1 LGHNA, CDR2 YSLEER. The ends lost 0 bases at V and 2 bases at J; junction bases unmatched: 9. The CDR3 here is CASSQDLSTGEGNQPQHF. DNA for the CDR3: TGCGCCAGCAGCCAAGACCTATCGACAGGGGAAGGCAATCAGCCCCAGCATTTT.